A single sample is the source of the 24 T cell receptor beta chains below, sequenced in a study of T-cell memory formation after mild COVID-19. TCRdb reprocessed the 5' RACE reads with MiXCR, giving one entry per CDR3 protein. The repertoire consists of hundreds of thousands of distinct CDR3 sequences, with about 20% occurring once and the leading ten covering approximately 8%. The sequencing sample was made of PBMCs or a T cell subset sorted from them (not recorded which). The receptors derive from an adult woman who had mild COVID-19 (a few samples of this study predate the infection). Cell type and time point are not known.

CDR3 nucleotide sequence: TGTGCCAGCAGCGCGGACTCGGACTACGAGCAGTACTTC. This codes for CASSADSDYEQYF. This chain joins TRBV11-2 and TRBJ2-7; the D gene is possibly TRBD2 (5 bases). The V and J ends lost 5 bases and 3 bases respectively, with 11 bases between them. Germline lookup yields CDR1 SGHAT and CDR2 FQNNGV. This CDR3 has 13 amino acids.

This clonotype showed up many times. The chain is built from TRBV7-8 and TRBJ2-3; 8 bases line up with TRBD2. Germline CDR1 SGHVS, CDR2 FQNEAQ. J was trimmed by 2 bases and V by 4 bases; bases with no gene match: 8. The CDR3 spans 16 residues. DNA of the CDR3: TGTGCCAGCAGCTCACAGCGGGAGATTTCCACAGATACGCAGTATTTT. Translation gives CASSSQREISTDTQYF.

The chain combines TRBV3-1 with TRBJ2-7, with D hard to call. Germline CDR1 is LGHDT and CDR2 is YNNKEL (reference sequence). Trimming pared 1 base from V and 4 bases from J, leaving 11 bases between. The CDR3 spans 14 residues. CDR3 region: CASSQVPREYEQYF. In nucleotides, the CDR3 is TGTGCCAGCAGCCAAGTCCCTAGAGAATACGAGCAGTACTTC.

The sample holds many counts of this clonotype. The chain joins TRBV4-3 to TRBJ2-7; 13 nucleotides agree with TRBD2. The CDR3 covers 18 residues. Per the germline V gene, CDR1 is LGHNA and CDR2 is YSLEER. J lost 0 bases, V lost 0 bases, and 5 bases had no gene match. The CDR3 reads CASSQETSGRDLSYEQYF. CDR3 bases: TGCGCCAGCAGCCAAGAAACTAGCGGGAGGGACCTCTCCTACGAGCAGTACTTC.

The chain couples TRBV18 to TRBJ1-1; a weak D match, TRBD1 (6 bases). The CDR3 is made up of 15 amino acids. Germline CDR1 reads KGHSH; CDR2 reads LQKENI. The V end lost 1 base, the J end lost 5 bases, and 14 bases lay between the germline ends. The CDR3 DNA is TGTGCCAGCTCACCACGGGGACACCTAACTACTGAAGCTTTCTTT. This encodes CASSPRGHLTTEAFF.

This sequence joins TRBV7-2 and TRBJ1-1, with D unresolved. This CDR3 has 15 residues. V dropped 5 bases and J dropped 5 bases, with 18 bases sitting between them. Germline CDR1 and CDR2: SGHTA and FQGNSA. CDR3 residues: CASSATPSDRTEAFF. The CDR3, as DNA: TGTGCCAGCAGCGCCACCCCCAGTGATCGGACTGAAGCTTTCTTT.

This clonotype was found a few times. V is TRBV29-1 and J is TRBJ2-3; perhaps TRBD1 as D (5 bases). CDR1 and CDR2 (germline): SQVTM, ANQGSEA. Trimming cost V 7 bases and J 0 bases, with 11 bases left between them. The CDR3 covers 13 residues. The CDR3 region is CSAATDSTDTQYF. The CDR3 DNA follows: TGCAGCGCTGCGACAGATAGCACAGATACGCAGTATTTT.

The rearrangement uses TRBV4-1 and TRBJ2-7; 9 nucleotides match TRBD2. Germline loops: CDR1 MGHRA, CDR2 YSYEKL. V gave up 1 base and J gave up 5 bases; unmatched junction bases: 9. The length of the CDR3 is 16 residues. CDR3 nucleotide sequence: TGCGCCAGCAGCCAAGTGGGAGCGGGAGGCTACCACGAGCAGTACTTC. Its translation: CASSQVGAGGYHEQYF.

V and J are TRBV9 and TRBJ2-1; D may be TRBD1 (5 bases). V shed 3 bases and J shed 4 bases, with 17 bases lying between them. Looked up from germline, CDR1 is SGDLS and CDR2 is YYNGEE. CDR3 length: 16 residues. The CDR3 sequence is CASSAVTASNYNEQFF. CDR3 sequence (DNA): TGTGCCAGCAGCGCCGTGACAGCTTCCAATTACAATGAGCAGTTCTTC.

This clonotype was recorded a few times. The chain links TRBV5-1 to TRBJ1-6; D may be TRBD1 (5 bases). The CDR3 spans 15 residues. CDR1 and CDR2 (germline): SGHRS, YFSETQ. V was cut by 3 bases and J by 8 bases, with 15 bases left in between. The CDR3 protein is CASSWGPPEDSPLHF. The DNA of the CDR3 is TGCGCCAGCAGCTGGGGACCCCCGGAAGATTCACCCCTCCACTTT.

There are a few counts of this clonotype. The genes are TRBV20-1 and TRBJ1-2; 12 bases line up with TRBD1. Per germline, CDR1 DFQATT and CDR2 SNEGSKA (reference sequence). The CDR3 runs 18 residues. Trimming cost V 3 bases and J 4 bases; bases outside gene matches: 15. CDR3 in DNA: TGCAGTGCTAGTGCCGGACGGGACAGGGGGCTTGTAGTCTATGGCTACACCTTC. It encodes CSASAGRDRGLVVYGYTF.

This clonotype has only a few counts. V usage is TRBV7-8 and J usage is TRBJ2-2; a weak D match, TRBD1 (6 bases). This CDR3 has 14 amino acids. Germline V gives CDR1 SGHVS, CDR2 FQNEAQ. V lost 4 bases, J lost 6 bases, and 12 bases lay in between. CDR3 region: CASSWDTGPGELFF. For the CDR3, the DNA is TGTGCCAGCAGCTGGGACACGGGCCCCGGGGAGCTGTTTTTT.

This clonotype was seen a handful of times. CDR3 residues: CASRPLSVGGNTEAFF. DNA for the CDR3: TGCGCCAGCAGGCCCTTGTCCGTTGGGGGGAACACTGAAGCTTTCTTT. The chain links TRBV5-1 to TRBJ1-1; D possibly corresponds to TRBD1 (5 bases). Germline V gives CDR1 SGHRS, CDR2 YFSETQ. V lost 5 bases and J lost 1, with 18 bases in between. The CDR3 runs to 16 residues.

This clonotype has only a few counts. This chain joins TRBV27 and TRBJ1-5; D remains unclear. This CDR3 contains 15 residues. The germline V gene encodes CDR1 MNHEY and CDR2 SMNVEV (reference sequence). The V end lost 2 bases, the J end lost 2 bases, and 10 bases lay between the germline ends. CDR3 nucleotides: TGTGCCAGCAGTTTAAGTGGGCGGGGCAATCAGCCCCAGCATTTT. Protein: CASSLSGRGNQPQHF.

This clonotype was observed a handful of times. V gene TRBV2 combines with J gene TRBJ1-5, with 12 bases lining up with TRBD1. After removal of 6 bases from V and 7 bases from J, the junction contained 10 bases not matched to a gene. The CDR3 is 16 amino acids. Per the germline V gene, CDR1 is SNHLY and CDR2 is FYNNEI. This CDR3 reads CASRGTGGTGGQPQHF. CDR3 coding DNA: TGTGCCAGCAGGGGGACAGGGGGCACGGGAGGGCAGCCCCAGCATTTT.

This clonotype was detected only a few times. CDR3 sequence: CASTGTGDYEQYF. In DNA, the CDR3 is TGCGCCAGCACCGGGACAGGAGACTACGAGCAGTACTTC. The V call is TRBV10-2, the J call TRBJ2-7; 8 bases match TRBD1. After removal of 7 bases from V and 3 bases from J, the junction contained 5 bases not matched to a gene. Germline-derived CDR1 and CDR2 are WSHSY and SAAADI. This CDR3 contains 13 residues.

The chain links TRBV7-3 to TRBJ2-1, with TRBD2 matching over 9 bases. Germline values: CDR1 SGHTA, CDR2 FQGTGA. The CDR3 has 16 amino acids. Trimming took 5 bases from V and 1 from J; bases not matched to a gene: 6. The DNA of the CDR3 is TGTGCCAGCAGCCGCCGAGCGGGGGGTTCCTACAATGAGCAGTTCTTC. The encoded protein is CASSRRAGGSYNEQFF.

This chain joins TRBV14 and TRBJ2-3, with TRBD1 as a possible D gene (6 bases). This CDR3 comprises 15 residues. Germline values: CDR1 SGHDN, CDR2 FVKESK. The V end was cut by 1 base, the J end by 6 bases, with 14 bases between. The CDR3 DNA follows: TGTGCCAGCAGCCAAGGGTGGTCTCAGGGGGATACGCAGTATTTT. It codes for CASSQGWSQGDTQYF.

This clonotype was recorded a few times. The chain combines TRBV25-1 with TRBJ2-7; TRBD2 agrees at 11 bases. Trimming at V came to 6 bases and at J to 3 bases, leaving 7 bases not matched to a gene. CDR3 size: 15 residues. CDR1 is MGHDK, CDR2 SYGVNS, per germline. The CDR3, as DNA: TGTGCCAGCAGGTCCCCGGGGACTAGCGGCTACGAGCAGTACTTC. It encodes CASRSPGTSGYEQYF.

In this sample, this clonotype turned up a few times. V usage is TRBV3-1 and J usage is TRBJ2-1; no clear D gene. Germline V gene sequence: CDR1 LGHDT, CDR2 YNNKEL (reference sequence). This CDR3 region has 16 residues. V dropped 1 base and J dropped 4 bases, with 14 bases sitting between them. This CDR3 is CASSQVGQRKYNEQFF. The CDR3 nucleotides are TGTGCCAGCAGCCAAGTTGGTCAGCGTAAGTACAATGAGCAGTTCTTC.

This chain links TRBV29-1 with TRBJ2-7; D is possibly TRBD2 (6 bases). Looked up from germline, CDR1 is SQVTM and CDR2 is ANQGSEA. V was clipped by 6 bases and J by 3 bases, with 24 bases between them. The CDR3 runs 16 residues. CDR3 in amino acids: CSVCTGEGAPVYEQYF. Here the CDR3 DNA reads TGCAGCGTCTGCACGGGGGAAGGGGCCCCCGTCTACGAGCAGTACTTC.

The chain carries TRBV12-3 or TRBV12-4 and TRBJ1-2; 10 bases line up with TRBD1. The CDR3 has 15 amino acids. V dropped 6 bases and J dropped 5; count of bases not matched to a gene: 9. The CDR3, as DNA: TGTGCCAGCAGCCCTTCCAGGACAGGGGGATATGGCTACACCTTC. As protein: CASSPSRTGGYGYTF.

The chain uses TRBV20-1 and TRBJ2-5; D is unresolved. The germline V and J ends were trimmed by 1 base and 0 bases, with 9 bases remaining between them. Germline V gene sequence: CDR1 DFQATT, CDR2 SNEGSKA (reference sequence). The CDR3 extends over 14 amino acids. The CDR3 DNA follows: TGCAGTGCTAGAGGGACGGGCTACCAAGAGACCCAGTACTTC. Residues: CSARGTGYQETQYF.

This clonotype was detected only a few times. The genes are TRBV20-1 and TRBJ2-7; D is undetermined. CDR1 and CDR2 (germline): DFQATT, SNEGSKA (reference sequence). The V and J ends lost 5 bases and 3 bases respectively, with 14 bases between them. The CDR3 contains 13 residues. The CDR3: CSAFPRDVYEQYF. The DNA for the CDR3 is TGCAGTGCTTTCCCTCGCGACGTCTACGAGCAGTACTTC.